The present entry profiles one TCR beta chain with its context. What it recognizes is unknown. This specimen includes other DNA sequences encoding the same CDR3. The entry originates in a study of shared clonotypes between healthy human individuals. Study overall: Donor composition was a couple of women and three men, aged 18 to 49.

Naive CD8 cells lacked CD45RO and underwent positive selection for CCR7, leaving out terminally differentiated effector memory CD45RA+ cells. Adult Caucasians living in Nashville, Tennessee made up all of the donors. Libraries were prepared by immunoSEQ multiplex PCR; TCRdb keeps only in-frame clonotypes and omits some of them. The repertoire holds 500,000 to 700,000 clones, with roughly 96% as singletons. Overall study findings and caveats: Large sequencing depth failed to make sorted-subset sequencing complete, rarefaction showed.

Sequenced sample: naive CD8+ T cells sorted from blood. This receptor was identified in a woman between 25 and 40 years old in good health.

CDR3 sequence reads: CASRTGRAEAFF. CDR3 DNA sequence: TGTGCCAGCAGGACAGGTCGCGCTGAAGCTTTCTTT. V gene TRBV27 combines with J gene TRBJ1-1, with a weak D call TRBD1 (6 bases). V gave up 6 bases and J gave up 6 bases, with 11 bases separating them. Germline V gene lookup returns CDR1 MNHEY and CDR2 SMNVEV (reference sequence). This CDR3 spans 12 amino acids.